The next 2 T cell receptor beta chains were all read from a single sample in a study of patients and donors after allogeneic stem cell transplantation. TCRdb processed the RT-PCR reads anew with MiXCR; each CDR3 protein has one entry. The sample shows 410,000 or so distinct CDR3 sequences, roughly 17% of them seen only once. Sequences were obtained from blood, either unsorted or a sorted T cell fraction (not recorded which). The receptors here all came from a human donor who was either an allogeneic HSCT recipient or a stem cell or donor lymphocyte infusion donor (not recorded which). It is not recorded whose cells these are; they may come from a transplant donor.

This chain uses TRBV12-5 with TRBJ1-2, with TRBD1 identical over 8 bases. The CDR3 sequence is 13 residues long. V lost 6 bases and J lost 7; bases outside the gene matches: 7. Per germline, CDR1 LGHNT and CDR2 FRNRAP. CDR3 coding DNA: TGTGCTAGTGGGTCCCGGGACAGGTTTGGCTACACCTTC. Protein sequence: CASGSRDRFGYTF.

This clonotype appeared a few times. This chain connects TRBV18 to TRBJ2-7; 7 bases agree with TRBD1. The J segment lost 0 bases and the V segment lost 8 bases, leaving 10 bases of the junction unmatched. In germline, CDR1 is KGHSH, CDR2 LQKENI. The CDR3 extends over 15 amino acids. CDR3 sequence (DNA): TGTGCCAGCCACTTCGGACAGGCAACCTCCTACGAGCAGTACTTC. It specifies CASHFGQATSYEQYF.